These T cell receptor beta chains were read from a single sample in a study of cytomegalovirus exposure and HLA in healthy donors. TCRdb's table, derived via immunoSEQ multiplex PCR, lists solely in-frame clones and lacks some. The table includes about 160,000 clones, around 83% detected once. The sample was PBMCs. These receptor sequences come from a male donor in good health and CMV-seropositive. Each CDR3 is given with its conserved first and last residue. Fields, in order: V gene, D gene, clone size, J gene, CDR3 protein, CDR3 DNA. A D gene is named only where the DNA matches it firmly. Size is omitted from some rows. Given values are once, few, many or a class for expanded clones.

>TRBV30|TRBD2|once|TRBJ2-1
CAWTYSGTSSYNEQFF
TGTGCCTGGACGTATAGCGGGACGAGCTCCTACAATGAGCAGTTCTTC
>TRBV5-6|TRBD2|-|TRBJ2-3
CASSLEERLLAGAPDTQYF
TGTGCCAGCAGCTTGGAAGAACGTTTACTAGCGGGAGCCCCAGATACGCAGTATTTT
>TRBV6-1|-|medium-sized|TRBJ2-3
CASTQAISTDTQYF
TGTGCCAGCACACAGGCAATTAGCACAGATACGCAGTATTTT
>TRBV4-2|-|-|TRBJ2-1
CASSLDPGPSSSYNEQFF
TGTGCCAGCAGCCTCGACCCCGGCCCTAGTAGTTCCTACAATGAGCAGTTCTTC
>TRBV19|-|-|TRBJ1-5
CASLSGGKGQPQHF
TGTGCCAGTCTTTCCGGGGGGAAGGGGCAGCCCCAGCATTTT
>TRBV14|TRBD1|-|TRBJ1-2
CASSRRPGTGYGYTF
TGTGCCAGCAGCCGCCGCCCGGGGACAGGCTATGGCTACACCTTC
>TRBV11-2|-|-|TRBJ1-1
CASSLNQGSGEAFF
TGTGCCAGCAGCTTAAATCAGGGGTCGGGGGAAGCTTTCTTT
>TRBV4-3|TRBD1|-|TRBJ1-2
CASSQGGDRGPRTF
TGCGCCAGCAGCCAGGGGGGGGACAGGGGCCCGAGGACCTTC
>TRBV25-1|TRBD1|once|TRBJ1-1
CASSTLTGMYAFF
TGTGCCAGCAGTACTTTGACAGGGATGTATGCTTTCTTT
>TRBV2|TRBD1|-|TRBJ1-3
CATVEQGPGNTIYF
TGTGCCACCGTAGAACAGGGGCCTGGAAACACCATATATTTT
>TRBV7-2|TRBD2|-|TRBJ2-3
CASSFSGRASDTQYF
TGTGCCAGCAGCTTTAGCGGGAGGGCGTCAGATACGCAGTATTTT
>TRBV9|TRBD1|-|TRBJ2-7
CASSADRGPQYF
TGTGCCAGCAGCGCTGACAGGGGGCCGCAGTACTTC
>TRBV7-2|-|-|TRBJ1-4
CASSSIQGGGEKLFF
TGTGCCAGCAGCTCAATACAGGGTGGGGGCGAAAAACTGTTTTTT
>TRBV11-3|TRBD1|-|TRBJ1-1
CASSYTGGGEAFF
TGTGCCAGCAGCTATACAGGGGGAGGAGAAGCTTTCTTT
>TRBV6-4|-|-|TRBJ1-1
CASSRSSANTEAFF
TGTGCCAGCAGTAGGAGTTCGGCGAACACTGAAGCTTTCTTT
>TRBV5-1|-|once|TRBJ2-7
CASSFGGAKEQYF
TGCGCCAGCAGCTTCGGGGGTGCGAAGGAGCAGTACTTC
>TRBV4-3|-|-|TRBJ2-5
CASSQDLVEPQAQYF
TGCGCCAGCAGCCAAGATTTGGTGGAGCCCCAAGCCCAGTACTTC
>TRBV18|TRBD2|-|TRBJ2-1
CASSPTLAGAYNEQFF
TGTGCCAGCTCCCCTACTTTGGCGGGAGCTTACAATGAGCAGTTCTTC
>TRBV2|-|few|TRBJ1-4
CASTWRDNEKLFF
TGTGCCAGCACCTGGCGGGATAATGAAAAACTGTTTTTT
>TRBV7-2|-|-|TRBJ2-4
CASSVLRDNPSQYF
TGTGCCAGCAGCGTGCTCCGGGACAACCCCAGTCAGTACTTC
>TRBV7-2|-|-|TRBJ2-1
CASSLLAAYNEQFF
TGTGCCAGCAGCTTATTAGCGGCCTACAATGAGCAGTTCTTC
>TRBV28|-|-|TRBJ2-7
CASSLRGWDEQYF
TGTGCCAGCAGCCTCAGGGGTTGGGACGAGCAGTACTTC